The 15 T cell receptor beta chains given below trace back to one sample, sequenced in a study of cytomegalovirus exposure and HLA in healthy donors. With 60 Vbeta and 13 Jbeta primers, the PCR was carried out. Data came from immunoSEQ multiplex PCR; TCRdb stores just in-frame clones and leaves some out. The sample has over 200,000 clones, more than 75% seen once; the top ten hold about 1.2%. Source material: PBMCs. The receptors come from a human donor in good health.

This chain uses TRBV12-5 with TRBJ1-5; 12 positions match TRBD1. Germline CDR1 and CDR2: LGHNT and FRNRAP. CDR3 length: 16 amino acids. J was trimmed by 5 bases and V by 3 bases; bases with no gene match: 5. The CDR3 DNA follows: TGTGCTAGTGGTTTCACCGGGACAGGGGGCGATCAGCCCCAGCATTTT. Amino acids: CASGFTGTGGDQPQHF.

This chain joins TRBV15 and TRBJ1-5, with D perhaps TRBD1 (6 bases). The germline V gene has CDR1 LNHNV and CDR2 YYDKDF (reference sequence). With 4 bases removed from V and 7 bases from J, the gap between germline ends came to 14 bases. The length of the CDR3 is 14 residues. The CDR3 DNA reads TGTGCCACCAGCAACAGGGCGGTCGGGCAGCCCCAGCATTTT. It translates to CATSNRAVGQPQHF. Complete variable domain (other parts from reference TRBV15 and TRBJ1-5): DAMVIQNPRYQVTQFGKPVTLSCSQTLNHNVMYWYQQKSSQAPKLLFHYYDKDFNNEADTPDNFQSRRPNTSFCFLDIRSPGLGDTAMYLCATSNRAVGQPQHFGDGTRLSIL.

CDR3 in amino acids: CASSVDRNYGYTF. In DNA, the CDR3 is TGTGCCAGCAGCGTTGACAGAAACTATGGCTACACCTTC. This chain joins TRBV5-4 and TRBJ1-2, with D possibly TRBD1 on 5 matching bases. V lost 4 bases to trimming and J lost 2 bases, with 9 bases between them. Germline values: CDR1 SGHNT, CDR2 YYREEE (reference sequence). CDR3 size: 13 residues.

The J gene is TRBJ1-2, the V gene TRBV9; D is undetermined. Looked up from germline, CDR1 is SGDLS and CDR2 is YYNGEE. The CDR3 has 12 residues. The V gene lost 0 bases and the J gene lost 7 bases, with 7 bases spanning the gap. The CDR3 bases are TGTGCCAGCAGCGTAGCAACCGGTGGCTACACCTTC. Its translation: CASSVATGGYTF.

The chain recombines TRBV7-9 with TRBJ2-1; D is undetermined. The germline CDR1 and CDR2 sequences are SEHNR and FQNEAQ (reference sequence). V lost 5 bases and J 2 bases, leaving 13 bases between the germline ends. This CDR3 comprises 15 residues. CDR3 nucleotides: TGTGCCAGCAGCATGGTATTGGCCGCCTACAATGAGCAGTTCTTC. Its translation is CASSMVLAAYNEQFF.

This chain links TRBV18 with TRBJ2-5, with D hard to call. Trimming removed 1 base from V and 1 base from J, with 16 bases in between. From germline, CDR1 is KGHSH and CDR2 LQKENI. This CDR3 contains 17 residues. This CDR3 is CASSPRSLGTSQETQYF. The CDR3 region has the DNA TGTGCCAGCTCACCACGGAGTTTAGGCACGAGCCAAGAGACCCAGTACTTC. Full variable domain (rest looked up from reference TRBV18 and TRBJ2-5): NAGVMQNPRHLVRRRGQEARLRCSPMKGHSHVYWYRQLPEEGLKFMVYLQKENIIDESGMPKERFSAEFPKEGPSILRIQQVVRGDSAAYFCASSPRSLGTSQETQYFGPGTRLLVL.

The chain joins TRBV7-3 to TRBJ2-5; D uncertain. Per germline, CDR1 SGHTA and CDR2 FQGTGA. V shed 4 bases and J shed 5 bases, with 11 bases lying between them. The CDR3 consists of 13 residues. CDR3 nucleotides: TGTGCCAGCAGCTCAGCGAACGGGGAGACCCAGTACTTC. It is translated as CASSSANGETQYF. The full variable domain, in which reference TRBV7-3 and TRBJ2-5 provide the parts outside the CDR3, is GAGVSQTPSNKVTEKGKYVELRCDPISGHTALYWYRQSLGQGPEFLIYFQGTGAADDSGLPNDRFFAVRPEGSVSTLKIQRTERGDSAVYLCASSSANGETQYFGPGTRLLVL.

This rearrangement joins TRBV25-1 to TRBJ1-1; tentatively, D is TRBD1 (6 bases). Germline V CDR1 and CDR2: MGHDK, SYGVNS. The CDR3 runs to 14 residues. V shed 4 bases and J shed 3 bases, with 12 bases lying between them. The CDR3, as DNA: TGTGCCAGCAGTGTGGGGGCTTCGGACACTGAAGCTTTCTTT. As protein: CASSVGASDTEAFF.

This chain uses TRBV5-4 with TRBJ2-7, with TRBD1 as a possible D gene (6 bases). V shed 4 bases and J shed 3 bases, with 14 bases lying between them. The CDR3 runs to 14 residues. CDR1 and CDR2 from the germline V gene are SGHNT and YYREEE (reference sequence). As DNA, the CDR3 is TGTGCCAGCAGCGCCCTGGGGGCCGGCTACGAGCAGTACTTC. Its protein is CASSALGAGYEQYF.

The chain couples TRBV7-9 to TRBJ1-1; D unresolved. V lost 6 bases and J 5 bases, leaving 19 bases between the germline ends. The CDR3 covers 15 residues. Per the germline V gene, CDR1 is SEHNR and CDR2 is FQNEAQ (reference sequence). The CDR3 DNA is TGTGCCAGCAGTCTGATGGGTGCCGTCGGGACTGAAGCTTTCTTT. This gives the protein CASSLMGAVGTEAFF. The whole variable domain, remainder taken from reference TRBV7-9 and TRBJ1-1, is DTGVSQNPRHKITKRGQNVTFRCDPISEHNRLYWYRQTLGQGPEFLTYFQNEAQLEKSRLLSDRFSAERPKGSFSTLEIQRTEQGDSAMYLCASSLMGAVGTEAFFGQGTRLTVV.

The J gene is TRBJ1-1, the V gene TRBV7-2; D not resolved. The ends were cut back, 2 bases at V and 3 bases at J, with 7 bases in the middle. The CDR3 length is 13 residues. The germline CDR1 and CDR2 sequences are SGHTA and FQGNSA. CDR3 DNA sequence: TGTGCCAGCAGCTTAAGCCGGGACACTGAAGCTTTCTTT. Residues: CASSLSRDTEAFF.

The chain joins TRBV28 to TRBJ1-1, with D perhaps TRBD1 (6 bases). The length of the CDR3 is 20 residues. V was trimmed by 2 bases and J by 0 bases, leaving 25 bases between them. Germline V gene lookup returns CDR1 MDHEN and CDR2 SYDVKM. The CDR3 DNA sequence: TGTGCCAGCAGTTTAAGGGCGTGGATGGGGGCGGCCGATGTGAACACTGAAGCTTTCTTT. Amino acid sequence: CASSLRAWMGAADVNTEAFF. Using reference TRBV28 and TRBJ1-1 for the parts outside the CDR3, the full variable domain is DVKVTQSSRYLVKRTGEKVFLECVQDMDHENMFWYRQDPGLGLRLIYFSYDVKMKEKGDIPEGYSVSREKKERFSLILESASTNQTSMYLCASSLRAWMGAADVNTEAFFGQGTRLTVV.

The chain combines TRBV5-8 with TRBJ2-3, with TRBD2 identical over 7 bases. V dropped 6 bases and J dropped 1; count of bases not matched to a gene: 5. Looked up from germline, CDR1 is SGHTS and CDR2 is YDEGEE. The CDR3 contains 14 residues. The DNA of the CDR3 is TGTGCCAGCAAAAAGAGCGGGGGCACAGATACGCAGTATTTT. The encoded protein is CASKKSGGTDTQYF.

This sequence joins TRBV5-1 and TRBJ2-6; D is perhaps TRBD2 (5 bases). CDR1 SGHRS and CDR2 YFSETQ come from the germline V gene. The V end lost 0 bases, the J end lost 8 bases, and 15 bases lay between the germline ends. The CDR3 spans 16 residues. The CDR3 sequence: CASSLGRALGTNVLTF. CDR3 DNA sequence: TGCGCCAGCAGCTTGGGGCGGGCTCTGGGGACCAACGTCCTGACTTTC.

The J gene is TRBJ2-3, the V gene TRBV10-1, with TRBD2 matching 7 bases. CDR3 length: 14 residues. J gave up 0 bases and V 8 bases, and 5 bases lay outside the gene matches. The germline CDR1 and CDR2 sequences are WNHNN and SYGVQD (reference sequence). In nucleotides, the CDR3 is TGCGCCAGCCGAGCGGGACGTAGCACAGATACGCAGTATTTT. This translates into CASRAGRSTDTQYF.